These 16 T cell receptor beta chains came from one sample sequenced in a study of prognosis after radiotherapy for stage I lung cancer. Genomic DNA provided the template from which TCR beta CDR3 was amplified by two-round multiplex PCR. With primers specific to each TRBV and TRBJ gene, the first-round PCR was performed. Via MiXCR, TCRdb re-called the multiplex PCR reads, giving one row per CDR3 protein. Seen here are some 35,000 distinct CDR3 sequences, about 34% observed once, and the top ten hold approximately 17%. The sequencing used PBMCs, collected before or after stereotactic body radiation therapy (not recorded which). These receptors originate from a donor over 45 with non-small cell lung cancer.

About this clonotype: The limits of the CDR3 on the DNA are not certain, so only TCRdb's listed CDR3 is given. This rearrangement joins TRBV27 to TRBJ2-2. The V gene's germline CDR1 is MNHEY and CDR2 SMNVEV (reference sequence). The CDR3 numbers 12 amino acids, ends counted. The CDR3 reads CASSQVGGGAVF.

The V and J genes are TRBV10-3 and TRBJ2-2; 12 bases fit TRBD2. The CDR3 is 16 amino acids. After removal of 7 bases from V and 7 bases from J, the junction contained 10 bases not matched to a gene. Germline V gene sequence: CDR1 ENHRY, CDR2 SYGVKD. CDR3 loop: CAIIPTSGGASGELFF. Here the CDR3 DNA reads TGTGCCATCATCCCGACTAGCGGGGGTGCCAGCGGGGAGCTGTTTTTT.

This clonotype has ten or more counts. The rearrangement links TRBV7-9 to TRBJ2-7; 14 positions match TRBD2. CDR1 SEHNR and CDR2 FQNEAQ come from the germline V gene (reference sequence). J gave up 3 bases and V 5 bases, and 15 bases lay outside the gene matches. CDR3 length: 19 amino acids. For the CDR3, the DNA is TGTGCCAGCAGCGGTTACAGATCGGGACTAGCGGGAGACGGCTACGAGCAGTACTTC. Residues: CASSGYRSGLAGDGYEQYF.

In this sample, this clonotype turned up once. The genes are TRBV28 and TRBJ2-7; a weak D match, TRBD1 (6 bases). V was cut by 7 bases and J by 6 bases, with 16 bases left in between. Germline V gives CDR1 MDHEN, CDR2 SYDVKM. The CDR3 runs to 13 residues. CDR3 nucleotides: TGTGCCAGCATACCGGTACAGGGTTGCGAGCAGTACTTC. Translating gives CASIPVQGCEQYF.

This clonotype appeared many times. V usage is TRBV7-9 and J usage is TRBJ2-2; no reliable D call. Germline lookup yields CDR1 SEHNR and CDR2 FQNEAQ (reference sequence). This CDR3 comprises 15 residues. V was clipped by 2 bases and J by 5 bases, with 12 bases between them. The CDR3 is CASSLLAFPTGELFF. CDR3 bases: TGTGCCAGCAGCTTACTCGCCTTCCCGACCGGGGAGCTGTTTTTT.

This clonotype showed up many times. The chain links TRBV7-2 to TRBJ2-1; D perhaps matches TRBD1 (5 bases). CDR1 and CDR2 from the germline V gene are SGHTA and FQGNSA. CDR3 size: 16 residues. With 0 bases removed from V and 0 bases from J, the gap between germline ends came to 9 bases. The CDR3, as DNA: TGTGCCAGCAGCTTAGCGGGGCGTAGCTCCTACAATGAGCAGTTCTTC. It codes for CASSLAGRSSYNEQFF.

As concerns this clonotype: A read error may produce the germline difference seen at one junction end. The V gene is TRBV6-1, the J gene TRBJ1-5, with D possibly matching TRBD1 (5 bases). This CDR3 has 16 amino acids. Germline-derived CDR1 and CDR2 are MNHNS and SASEGT. DNA of the CDR3: TGTGCCAGCAGTCAAGTCGGGGGACCCAGCGATCAGACCCAGCATTTT. Protein product: CASSQVGGPSDQTQHF.

A note on this clonotype: This may come from a read error, since a much larger clone is one base off. The chain carries TRBV6-2 or TRBV6-3 and TRBJ1-5, with D possibly being TRBD1 (5 bases). The length of the CDR3 is 20 residues. V lost 6 bases and J lost 1, with 28 bases in between. Germline loops: CDR1 MNHEY, CDR2 SVGEGT. DNA for the CDR3: TGTGCCAGCAGCCTTACCGTTCGGGGCAGTTACTATTCGAGCAATCAGCCCCAGCATTTT. Its protein is CASSLTVRGSYYSSNQPQHF.

This clonotype is medium-sized. V usage is TRBV28 and J usage is TRBJ2-7; D remains ambiguous. This CDR3 has 13 residues. Per the germline V gene, CDR1 is MDHEN and CDR2 is SYDVKM. Trimming cost V 2 bases and J 1 base, with 6 bases left between them. The DNA for the CDR3 is TGTGCCAGCAGTTTACAGACGTCCTACGAGCAGTACTTC. Translation gives CASSLQTSYEQYF.

V usage is TRBV5-1 and J usage is TRBJ2-5; 12 positions match TRBD2. The CDR3 is 13 residues long. The V and J ends lost 0 bases and 14 bases, in that order; junction bases with no gene match: 5. CDR1 and CDR2 (germline): SGHRS, YFSETQ. CDR3 DNA sequence: TGCGCCAGCAGCTTGGGGACTAGCGGGGCCCTCTACTTC. This translates into CASSLGTSGALYF.

In its sample, this clonotype was seen many times. The genes are TRBV19 and TRBJ1-3; D unclear. The CDR3 loop spans 14 amino acids. Germline-derived CDR1 and CDR2 are LNHDA and SQIVND (reference sequence). Trimming took 5 bases from V and 0 from J, leaving 8 bases between them. The CDR3: CASSPQSSGNTIYF. Written as DNA, the CDR3 is TGTGCCAGTAGTCCTCAGAGCTCTGGAAACACCATATATTTT.

Many counts were recorded for this clonotype. The chain has TRBV6-5 and TRBJ1-2; 7 bases are a match to TRBD1. The germline V gene has CDR1 MNHEY and CDR2 SVGAGI. The CDR3 sequence is 14 residues long. Trimming took 3 bases from V and 6 from J; bases not matched to a gene: 7. The CDR3 bases are TGTGCCAGCAGTTATTATGGACAGGCTGATGGCTACACCTTC. It codes for CASSYYGQADGYTF.

This clonotype was seen many times. This chain links TRBV3-1 with TRBJ2-7; 11 nucleotides match TRBD1. V dropped 6 bases and J dropped 6; count of bases not matched to a gene: 7. Germline V lookup: CDR1 LGHDT, CDR2 YNNKEL (reference sequence). This CDR3 has 14 amino acids. Written as DNA, the CDR3 is TGTGCCAGCAGGGCTAGGGACAGGGGGGGCGAGCAGTACTTC. Protein sequence: CASRARDRGGEQYF.

This clonotype has a count of ten or more. The chain uses TRBV7-9 and TRBJ2-3, with 13 bases lining up with TRBD2. CDR3 length: 14 residues. V shed 5 bases, J shed 7 bases, and the junction held 3 bases outside the gene matches. Germline V gene sequence: CDR1 SEHNR, CDR2 FQNEAQ (reference sequence). The CDR3 spells CASSLGLAGNTQYF. The CDR3 DNA reads as TGTGCCAGCAGCCTGGGACTAGCGGGGAATACGCAGTATTTT.

This clonotype was counted ten times or more. The chain uses TRBV4-2 and TRBJ1-3, with 8 bases matching TRBD1. The CDR3 covers 18 residues. V lost 5 bases and J lost 0; bases outside the gene matches: 12. The germline CDR1 and CDR2 sequences are LGHNA and YNFKEQ. This CDR3 is CASSDRGFLFYSGNTIYF. CDR3 bases: TGTGCCAGCAGCGACAGGGGATTCCTTTTCTACTCTGGAAACACCATATATTTT.

To note about this clonotype: A read error may explain this, as a much larger clone is one base away. The chain carries TRBV6-2 or TRBV6-3 and TRBJ2-5; possibly TRBD2 for D (6 bases). Germline CDR1 is MNHEY and CDR2 is SVGEGT. With 0 bases removed from V and 9 bases from J, the gap between germline ends came to 14 bases. The CDR3 has 14 amino acids. CDR3 nucleotides: TGTGCCAGCAGTTACTCGAGGACCTGGGGGGCCCAGTACTTC. Protein sequence: CASSYSRTWGAQYF.